The clone carrying this T cell receptor (beta chain) was found many times. CDR3 length equals 14 residues. The germline CDR1 and CDR2 sequences are SEHNR and FQNEAQ (reference sequence). V shed 2 bases and J shed 1 base, with 8 bases lying between them. Molecular barcoded adaptors covering alpha/delta and beta/gamma chains were used on around 370 ng RNA. One entry per CDR3 protein, called by TCRdb with MiXCR from the reads. Counted here are 25,000 to 35,000 distinct CDR3 sequences, approximately 17% occurring once; the ten biggest clones make up 16%. This record belongs to a study of read filtering for tumor transcriptome and immune sequencing.

Source material: a population of CD138-negative cells sorted from bone marrow. The TCR was taken from a donor at least 40 years old with multiple myeloma. J is TRBJ1-1 and V is TRBV7-9; tentatively, D is TRBD1 (5 bases). CDR3 loop: CASSLTGPNTEAFF. The DNA for the CDR3 is TGTGCCAGCAGCTTAACAGGACCGAACACTGAAGCTTTCTTT.